The TCR beta chain under discussion was sequenced for a study of Ad26.COV2.S vaccination and SARS-CoV-2 variants (dated by TCRdb to about 2021). Regarding the research as a whole: Donors in the vaccine arm were drawn from COV1001, a phase I-IIa trial of Ad26.COV2.S in healthy adults that was multicentre, randomized, double-blind and placebo-controlled. Ad26.COV2.S was administered intramuscularly at a dose of 5x10^10 or 1x10^11 viral particles, either as one shot or as two shots given 56 days apart. Sequencing of the TCRbeta repertoire served to evaluate the specificity and breadth of SARS-CoV-2-reactive T cell receptors following Ad26.COV2.S vaccination. The TCR-sequenced set comprised roughly 30 samples: some 20 Ad26.COV2.S vaccine recipients, 5 placebo recipients and 8 SARS-CoV-2 convalescent individuals. Participants in the trial were split at random into five groups of five each, receiving low-dose or high-dose Ad26.COV2.S once or twice, or else placebo on both occasions. Throughout the experiments and outcome assessment, investigators stayed blinded to trial group allocation.

Results and caveats for the whole study, not just this receptor: Comparable non-spike TCR breadth was observed between vaccine and placebo recipients, consistent with only spike being contained in the vaccine. The authors noted that total T cell responses may have been underestimated by the TCR breadth and depth analyses. Compared with placebo recipients, Ad26.COV2.S recipients showed higher spike-specific TCR breadth (P = 0.0014). After vaccination, spike-specific CD8+ and CD4+ T cell responses were reported to show substantial breadth. The study was not powered to compare responses between vaccine doses or regimens.

About this clone itself: Its antigen specificity is not known. No base qualities exist here, and no much larger clone lies one base off it.

The treatment or condition label of this sample denotes: about 20 received Ad26.COV2.S at low or high dose, single or two shots; 5 received placebo; per-sample allocation not given. Repertoires of vaccine and placebo recipients were sequenced from samples collected on day 63 after the first injection. Between 29 July and 7 August 2020, Cohort 1b enrolled about two dozen adults aged 18-55 years at one site in Boston, USA. Ad26.COV2.S was a replication-incompetent adenovirus type 26 vector expressing a prefusion-stabilized SARS-CoV-2 spike protein from the original Wuhan strain. The immunoSEQ Assay was used to sequence TCRbeta CDR3 regions. After extraction, genomic DNA underwent amplification by bias-controlled multiplex PCR, followed by high-throughput sequencing. The original pipeline was this. To quantify the absolute abundance of each unique TCRbeta CDR3 region, sequences were collapsed and filtered. T cell fraction was estimated by normalization of TCRbeta template counts to usable DNA, with usable DNA being measured through amplification of reference genes present in all nucleated cells. Repertoire TCRs were annotated as SARS-CoV-2-specific when V gene, CDR3 amino acid sequence and J gene were exactly matched to a known reactive TCR set. The reference SARS-CoV-2 TCR set was derived from MIRA and filtered for enrichment in COVID-19-positive ImmuneCODE repertoires, a step that removed public or cross-reactive TCRs. Based on the MIRA antigens, annotated TCRs were further analysed at the level of specific ORF or position within ORF. Breadth was defined as the number of annotated unique rearrangements divided by the total number of unique productive rearrangements, and depth was defined as the summed frequency of the annotated unique rearrangements. TCR breadth was compared between groups using two-sided Wilcoxon rank-sum tests. TCRdb's version of the immuneACCESS table is confined to in-frame rearrangements and falls short of the full clone set. An unresolved V gene accounts for under half of the shortfall where checked; the remainder is of unknown origin. V, J and clone size were drawn from that table, and D and trimming were deduced from the DNA. This sample holds around 450,000 clones; roughly 89% were observed only once. The ten largest clonotypes hold over 2% of the sample.

From a lookup of the germline V gene (reference sequence), CDR1 and CDR2 are MNHNY and SVGAGI. The CDR3 contains 15 residues, cysteine and phenylalanine counted. CDR3 DNA only is kept here, 45 bases in frame from base 1. The trim is 8 bases for V and 4 bases for J, with a gap of 20 bases between the germline ends. The V gene is TRBV6-6 and the J gene is TRBJ1-2; tentative D gene TRBD1, with 5 bases matching. This material consisted of peripheral blood, taken in a trial of Ad26.COV2.S vaccine versus placebo. The receptor's source is a person aged 18-60 years who received the Ad26.COV2.S COVID-19 vaccine or a placebo. The CDR3 loop reads CASFPTEGTGYGYTF. The DNA is TGTGCCAGCTTCCCTACCGAGGGCACAGGCTATGGCTACACCTTC.